One and the same sample provided the 22 T cell receptor delta chains below, sequenced in a study of gamma-delta chains in newborns, infants, children. TCRdb re-called clones from the reads via CATT. This sample yields about 2,500 delta-chain clones, of which more than 1% are seen a single time; less than 30% belongs to the top ten. Sequencing was carried out using blood. These receptors were obtained from a child who was a newborn, infant or young child, either healthy, febrile or measles-vaccinated (not recorded which).

This clone has ten or more counts. This likely came from a read error, as a far larger clone is one base away. Other DNA sequences in this sample translate to the same CDR3. The rearrangement joins TRDV2 to TRDJ1; 10 nucleotides line up with TRDD3. Germline-derived CDR1 and CDR2 are GEAIGNYY and EKD. The CDR3 extends over 15 amino acids. Trimming at V came to 4 bases and at J to 0 bases, leaving 4 bases not matched to a gene. The CDR3 DNA reads TGTGCCTGTGATGGGCTGGGGGATAACACCGATAAACTCATCTTT. Translating it yields CACDGLGDNTDKLIF.

This clone turned up a few times. Since a far larger clone is one base different, this is likely a read error. Within the sample, other DNA sequences also encode this same CDR3. This chain joins TRDV2 and TRDJ3; 11 bases map to TRDD3. The CDR3 covers 18 residues. The germline V gene has CDR1 GEAIGNYY and CDR2 EKD. Here the CDR3 reads CACDTGGYDSWDTRQMFF. CDR3 coding DNA: TGTGCCTGTGACACTGGGGGATACGACTCCTGGGACACCCGACAGATGTTCTTC.

Details on this clone: The protein held in TCRdb is that of a much larger clone and does not match this DNA's translation at residue 6, likely because of a read error; the protein shown is translated from the DNA. The chain has TRDV2 and TRDJ3; TRDD3 matches at 8 bases. CDR3 length: 18 residues. The V gene's germline CDR1 is GEAIGNYY and CDR2 EKD. Trimming at V came to 3 bases and at J to 0 bases, leaving 6 bases not matched to a gene. The CDR3 loop is CACDPSGGYSWDTRQMFF. The CDR3 DNA follows: TGTGCCTGTGACCCTTCGGGGGGATACTCCTGGGACACCCGACAGATGTTTTTC.

This clone was recorded a few times. The protein in TCRdb stems from a much larger clone and differs at residue 10 from this DNA's translation, likely a read error; here the protein is translated from the DNA. The chain is built from TRDV2 and TRDJ2; 9 bases are shared with TRDD3. This CDR3 comprises 14 residues. Per the germline V gene, CDR1 is GEAIGNYY and CDR2 is EKD. J lost 9 bases, V lost 0 bases, and 4 bases had no gene match. CDR3 DNA: TGTGCCTGTGACACCTGGGGGATAACAACACAACTCTTCTTT. As protein: CACDTWGITTQLFF.

The sample holds a few counts of this clone. A far larger clone is just one base off, so this is likely a read error. The chain's CDR3 is CACDTGRSSYWEMYSSWDTRQMFF. CDR3 bases: TGTGCCTGTGACACCGGACGTAGTTCCTACTGGGAGATGTACAGCTCCTGGGACACCCGACAGATGTTTTTC. V and J are TRDV2 and TRDJ3; TRDD2 is a possible D gene (7 bases). Trimming stripped 0 bases from V and 0 bases from J, with 29 bases between. Germline lookup yields CDR1 GEAIGNYY and CDR2 EKD. This CDR3 is 24 amino acids long.

As to this clone: This DNA's translation and the protein TCRdb lists, from a much larger clone, do not match at residue 15, likely due to a read error; the protein shown is translated from the DNA. CDR3 residues: CACDTVEGYLSSWDARQMFF. The CDR3 region has the DNA TGTGCCTGTGACACCGTTGAGGGATACTTAAGCTCCTGGGACGCCCGACAGATGTTTTTC. The rearrangement links TRDV2 to TRDJ3, with 7 bases lining up with TRDD3. The CDR3 spans 20 residues. CDR1 is GEAIGNYY, CDR2 EKD, per germline.

On this clone itself: A far more abundant clone sits one base away, making this likely a read error. Other DNA sequences in the sample encode the same CDR3. The gene calls are TRDV2 and TRDJ3; 9 nucleotides line up with TRDD3. Germline V gives CDR1 GEAIGNYY, CDR2 EKD. V trimming: 2 bases; J trimming: 0 bases; junction bases outside the gene matches: 13. The CDR3 is made up of 21 amino acids. The CDR3 nucleotides are TGTGCCTGTGACAGTGCGGATAACTGGGGGACCCCCTCCTGGGACACCCGACAGATGTTTTTC. Translating it yields CACDSADNWGTPSWDTRQMFF.

In this sample, this clone is medium-sized. This likely traces to a read error, being one base from a far larger clone. The gene calls are TRDV2 and TRDJ1; tentatively, D is TRDD3 (6 bases). Germline V gene data show CDR1 as GEAIGNYY and CDR2 as EKD. The CDR3 consists of 14 residues. Trimming took off 0 bases at V and 1 base at J, with 8 bases between the two ends. The CDR3 region has the DNA TGTGCCTGTGACACCTGGGGGTCCACCGATAAACTCATCTTT. The encoded protein is CACDTWGSTDKLIF.

Details on this clone: A single base is all that separates this from a far larger clone, so a read error is likely. The same CDR3 is also encoded by other DNA sequences in this sample. The chain carries TRDV2 and TRDJ3, with TRDD3 matching over 9 bases. The CDR3 totals 18 residues. The germline CDR1 and CDR2 sequences are GEAIGNYY and EKD. Here the CDR3 reads CACDPLGGYSWDTRQMFF. CDR3 nucleotides: TGTGCCTGTGACCCTTTGGGGGGATACTCCTGGGACACCCGACAGATGTTCTTC.

This clone has at least ten counts. A single base is all that separates this from a far larger clone, so a read error is likely. This sequence joins TRDV2 and TRDJ3; 8 bases align to TRDD3. Looked up from germline, CDR1 is GEAIGNYY and CDR2 is EKD. The trim removed 5 bases at V and 0 bases at J, leaving 17 bases unmatched. The CDR3 consists of 21 residues. The CDR3 is CACGVLGVRRPSSWDTRQMFF. The CDR3, as DNA: TGTGCCTGTGGTGTACTGGGGGTTCGCCGTCCTAGCTCCTGGGACACCCGACAGATGTTTTTC.

By sample fraction, this clone is medium-sized (0.01 to 0.1%). The likely explanation is a read error, given a far larger clone one base away. The chain recombines TRDV2 with TRDJ1, with TRDD3 matching over 7 bases. Germline lookup yields CDR1 GEAIGNYY and CDR2 EKD. CDR3 length equals 14 residues. V lost 0 bases to trimming and J lost 3 bases; unmatched junction nucleotides: 3. The CDR3 sequence is CACDTVGDADKLIF. The CDR3 nucleotides are TGTGCCTGTGACACCGTGGGGGACGCCGATAAACTCATCTTT.

This clone appeared a few times. Only one base separates this from a far larger clonotype, so it likely reflects a read error. This same CDR3 is encoded by further DNA sequences in the sample. The chain combines TRDV2 with TRDJ3, with 7 bases aligning to TRDD3. Germline V gene lookup returns CDR1 GEAIGNYY and CDR2 EKD. This CDR3 comprises 16 residues. CDR3 protein: CACDHVLGRDTRQMFF. The CDR3 region has the DNA TGCGCCTGTGATCACGTACTGGGGCGGGACACCCGACAGATGTTTTTC.

Concerning this clone: The TCRdb protein, from a much larger clone, departs from this DNA's translation at residue 15, likely by read error; the protein shown derives from the DNA. The chain joins TRDV2 to TRDJ3; 9 bases fit TRDD3. The CDR3 has 17 amino acids. Germline CDR1 is GEAIGNYY and CDR2 is EKD. CDR3 in DNA: TGTGCCTGTGACTTACTGGGGGACACCTGGGACACCCGACAGGTGTTTTTC. It specifies CACDLLGDTWDTRQVFF.

Concerning this clone itself: A read error likely explains why the TCRdb protein, taken from a much larger clone, differs from this DNA's translation at residues 3 and 16; the protein shown is translated from the DNA. This chain connects TRDV2 to TRDJ3; 10 bases are shared with TRDD3. Germline assignment: CDR1 GEAIGNYY and CDR2 EKD. The CDR3 totals 18 residues. CDR3 DNA sequence: TGTGCCTTTGACACCGTTGGGGGATACTCCTGGGACACCCGACAGGTGTTTTTC. Protein: CAFDTVGGYSWDTRQVFF.

A word on this clone: This likely traces to a read error, being one base from a far larger clone. The CDR3 spells CACDTGTWGIGACDTRQMFF. CDR3 nucleotides: TGTGCCTGTGACACCGGGACCTGGGGGATAGGCGCCTGTGACACCCGACAGATGTTTTTC. This chain joins TRDV2 and TRDJ3; 10 nucleotides match TRDD3. The germline CDR1 and CDR2 sequences are GEAIGNYY and EKD. This CDR3 has 20 residues.

This clone was counted a few times. This likely came from a read error, as a far larger clone is one base away. The chain is built from TRDV2 and TRDJ3, with 11 bases matching TRDD3. The germline V gene has CDR1 GEAIGNYY and CDR2 EKD. The CDR3 length is 17 residues. Here the CDR3 reads CACDGLGDTWDARQMFF. As DNA, the CDR3 is TGTGCCTGTGACGGGCTGGGGGATACCTGGGACGCCCGACAGATGTTTTTC.

Regarding this clone: A read error is the likely source, as a far larger clone sits one nucleotide away. Distinct nucleotide sequences in the sample also encode this CDR3. The chain is built from TRDV2 and TRDJ1; 7 bases map to TRDD3. Germline-derived CDR1 and CDR2 are GEAIGNYY and EKD. The CDR3 is 13 amino acids. In DNA form, the CDR3 reads TGTGCTTGTGACACCTGGGGGACCGATAAACTCATCTTT. Protein product: CACDTWGTDKLIF.

This rearrangement joins TRDV2 to TRDJ2; D possibly corresponds to TRDD3 (6 bases). V was pared by 0 bases and J by 10 bases, with 17 bases between. Germline assignment: CDR1 GEAIGNYY and CDR2 EKD. The CDR3 runs 15 residues. CDR3 in DNA: TGTGCCTGTGACACCGTGGGGGCCTCGGGAGAACAACTCTTCTTT. As protein: CACDTVGASGEQLFF.

This clone has only a few counts. The mismatch at residue 2 between this DNA's translation and the TCRdb protein of a much larger clone likely reflects a read error; the protein shown is translated from the DNA. The V and J genes are TRDV2 and TRDJ3, with a possible D match to TRDD3 (5 bases). The CDR3 sequence is 19 residues long. Germline values: CDR1 GEAIGNYY, CDR2 EKD. DNA of the CDR3: TGTTCCTGTGACACGGGACCGGGGGTCCACTCCTGGGACACCCGACAGATGTTTTTC. This sequence encodes CSCDTGPGVHSWDTRQMFF.

Of note for this clone: The same CDR3 is also encoded by other DNA sequences in this sample. V gene TRDV2 combines with J gene TRDJ3; TRDD3 aligns across 10 bases. V shed 0 bases and J 16 bases; nucleotides not matched to a gene: 17. Germline V gives CDR1 GEAIGNYY, CDR2 EKD. The CDR3 consists of 18 residues. The CDR3, as DNA: TGTGCCTGTGACACCGTACTGGGGGATCCCTGGGACACTCGGCAGATGTTTTTC. As protein: CACDTVLGDPWDTRQMFF.

This clone was observed a few times. The amino acid sequence in TCRdb belongs to a much larger clone and departs from this DNA's translation at residue 5, likely a sequencing read error; the sequence shown is translated from the DNA. The gene calls are TRDV2 and TRDJ3; 8 bases align to TRDD3. The germline CDR1 and CDR2 sequences are GEAIGNYY and EKD. V gave up 3 bases and J gave up 2 bases; unmatched junction bases: 8. CDR3 size: 18 residues. The CDR3, as DNA: TGTGCCTGTGACGCCGTCACTGGGGGGGCCTGGGACACCCGACAGATGTTTTTC. Its protein product is CACDAVTGGAWDTRQMFF.

In this sample, this clone turned up a few times. Translating this DNA gives a protein that differs at residue 13 from the TCRdb one, which belongs to a much larger clone; a read error is likely, and the protein shown is this translation. V gene TRDV2 combines with J gene TRDJ1, with TRDD3 matching over 11 bases. CDR3 size: 15 residues. Germline V gives CDR1 GEAIGNYY, CDR2 EKD. The CDR3 DNA follows: TGTGCCTGTGATGGACTGGGGGATAACACCGATAAACCCATCTTT. It specifies CACDGLGDNTDKPIF.